Listed below are T cell receptor beta chains from one sample, sequenced in a study of T cell repertoires in cytomegalovirus infection. One entry per CDR3 protein results from TCRdb running MiXCR on the reads. The sample lists roughly 150,000 distinct CDR3 sequences, about 20% occurring once. These receptors lack a known antigen. Here the sequenced sample was CD8+ T cells from cultured PBMCs, taken from culture after CMV antigen stimulation. All receptors come from a human donor in good health (CMV status not recorded). Some clones in this sample may be carry-over from other donors' samples. The CDR3 runs from the conserved cysteine through the conserved F or W. The order of the fields is CDR3 length, clone size, D gene, J gene, V gene, CDR3 DNA, CDR3 protein. The D gene is left open where the match is weak. Rows may omit the clone size; those that give it use once, few, many or a size class.

CDR3 length: 15; clone size: NA; D gene: NA; J gene: TRBJ2-7; V gene: TRBV7-9; CDR3 DNA: TGTGCCAGCAGCCCTTTCGAAGGACCAGGCCCGGAGCAGTACTTC; CDR3 protein: CASSPFEGPGPEQYF
CDR3 length: 14; clone size: NA; D gene: NA; J gene: TRBJ1-1; V gene: TRBV7-9; CDR3 DNA: TGTGCCAGCCGACCCCACAGGGACGACACTGAAGCTTTCTTT; CDR3 protein: CASRPHRDDTEAFF
CDR3 length: 14; clone size: few; D gene: TRBD1; J gene: TRBJ1-2; V gene: TRBV27; CDR3 DNA: TGTGCCAGCAGTTTGAACAGGGGGGGCCTTGGCTACACCTTC; CDR3 protein: CASSLNRGGLGYTF
CDR3 length: 14; clone size: NA; D gene: NA; J gene: TRBJ2-7; V gene: TRBV14; CDR3 DNA: TGTGCCAGCAGCCAAGAAATTAGCCGGGGCGAGCAGTACTTC; CDR3 protein: CASSQEISRGEQYF
CDR3 length: 14; clone size: NA; D gene: NA; J gene: TRBJ1-2; V gene: TRBV7-2; CDR3 DNA: TGTGCCAGCAGCTTAGCCGGGTCTCTTTATGGCTACACCTTC; CDR3 protein: CASSLAGSLYGYTF
CDR3 length: 16; clone size: few; D gene: TRBD2; J gene: TRBJ2-2; V gene: TRBV19; CDR3 DNA: TGTGCCAGTAGCCTGGGGCGGGGGGTCGACACCGGGGAGCTGTTTTTT; CDR3 protein: CASSLGRGVDTGELFF
CDR3 length: 14; clone size: many; D gene: TRBD2; J gene: TRBJ2-7; V gene: TRBV5-5; CDR3 DNA: TGTGCCAGCAGCCCCTGGGGGGGGACCTACGAGCAGTACTTC; CDR3 protein: CASSPWGGTYEQYF
CDR3 length: 16; clone size: NA; D gene: NA; J gene: TRBJ1-4; V gene: TRBV7-2; CDR3 DNA: TGTGCCAGCAGCGCTAGCGACCCCAGGGTGGGTGAAAAACTGTTTTTT; CDR3 protein: CASSASDPRVGEKLFF
CDR3 length: 13; clone size: NA; D gene: NA; J gene: TRBJ2-2; V gene: TRBV20-1; CDR3 DNA: TGCAGTGCTAGGGAATTAAATGTCCCGGAGCTGTTTTTT; CDR3 protein: CSARELNVPELFF
CDR3 length: 15; clone size: NA; D gene: NA; J gene: TRBJ1-1; V gene: TRBV7-2; CDR3 DNA: TGTGCCAGCAGCCGCCACCTCGGGCGGGACACTGAAGCTTTCTTT; CDR3 protein: CASSRHLGRDTEAFF
CDR3 length: 15; clone size: NA; D gene: TRBD2; J gene: TRBJ2-5; V gene: TRBV7-2; CDR3 DNA: TGTGCCAGCAGCTTTACTAGCGGGGTCCAAGAGACCCAGTACTTC; CDR3 protein: CASSFTSGVQETQYF
CDR3 length: 12; clone size: many; D gene: NA; J gene: TRBJ2-1; V gene: TRBV28; CDR3 DNA: TGTGCCAGCAGCTTTACAGGGACTGAGCAGTTCTTC; CDR3 protein: CASSFTGTEQFF
CDR3 length: 15; clone size: NA; D gene: NA; J gene: TRBJ2-7; V gene: TRBV11-1; CDR3 DNA: TGTGCCAGCAGCGGCCAATGGGGGCGTTCCTACGAGCAGTACTTC; CDR3 protein: CASSGQWGRSYEQYF
CDR3 length: 21; clone size: NA; D gene: TRBD1; J gene: TRBJ2-1; V gene: TRBV15; CDR3 DNA: TGTGCCACCAGCAGAGATTTAACCAGGGACAGGTCATTGAGCTATTTCGGTTTACAGTTCTTC; CDR3 protein: CATSRDLTRDRSLSYFGLQFF
CDR3 length: 12; clone size: few; D gene: NA; J gene: TRBJ1-1; V gene: TRBV6-2/TRBV6-3; CDR3 DNA: TGTGCCAGCAGTTACGGGAGGGTTGAAGCTTTCTTT; CDR3 protein: CASSYGRVEAFF
CDR3 length: 14; clone size: NA; D gene: TRBD2; J gene: TRBJ2-1; V gene: TRBV12-3/TRBV12-4; CDR3 DNA: TGTGCCAGCACTAGCGGGGGTGGAAACAATGAGCAGTTCTTC; CDR3 protein: CASTSGGGNNEQFF
CDR3 length: 14; clone size: NA; D gene: TRBD1; J gene: TRBJ2-7; V gene: TRBV28; CDR3 DNA: TGTGCCACCGAGACCGGGACAGGGGGCTACGAGCAGTACTTC; CDR3 protein: CATETGTGGYEQYF
CDR3 length: 13; clone size: few; D gene: NA; J gene: TRBJ1-1; V gene: TRBV7-9; CDR3 DNA: TGTGCCAGCAGCTCAGAAGTAAGTGCAGAAGCTTTCTTT; CDR3 protein: CASSSEVSAEAFF
CDR3 length: 16; clone size: NA; D gene: TRBD1; J gene: TRBJ2-2; V gene: TRBV7-7; CDR3 DNA: TGTGCTAGCAGCTTCACCCCGGGACAGGGGTTCGGGGAGCTGTTTTTT; CDR3 protein: CASSFTPGQGFGELFF
CDR3 length: 15; clone size: NA; D gene: NA; J gene: TRBJ1-4; V gene: TRBV4-1; CDR3 DNA: TGCGCCAGCAGCCAAGCGGACGGGACTAATGAAAAACTGTTTTTT; CDR3 protein: CASSQADGTNEKLFF
CDR3 length: 17; clone size: NA; D gene: TRBD1; J gene: TRBJ1-1; V gene: TRBV6-1; CDR3 DNA: TGTGCCAGCTCTCCCGGGGGGGACAGGGTACGAAACACTGAAGCTTTCTTT; CDR3 protein: CASSPGGDRVRNTEAFF
CDR3 length: 12; clone size: few; D gene: NA; J gene: TRBJ1-1; V gene: TRBV7-3; CDR3 DNA: TGTGCCAGCAGCGAAGGGAACACTGAAGCTTTCTTT; CDR3 protein: CASSEGNTEAFF
CDR3 length: 14; clone size: many; D gene: NA; J gene: TRBJ1-2; V gene: TRBV6-1; CDR3 DNA: TGTGCCAGCAGTGAAGCGCAGGTTAACTATGGCTACACCTTC; CDR3 protein: CASSEAQVNYGYTF